This T cell receptor beta chain was recovered during a study of blood T cell repertoires in COVID-19 (dated by TCRdb to 2018 to 2020). Study-level background: Collaborator samples came from the United States, Italy and Spain and covered acute and convalescent phases of COVID-19. A de-identified subject ID, COVID-19 status, age in years and sex were almost always included in the sample metadata. HLA class I and class II types, where available, came from metadata supplied by the sample provider rather than from assay-based typing. Deeply sampled blood TCRbeta repertoires from subjects exposed to, actively infected with, or recovered from COVID-19 were included in the dataset. A freely available public database, intended as a resource for researchers studying the immune response to SARS-CoV-2, is where the repertoires were released. The samples were drawn from the first 160 participants of the ongoing ImmuneRACE study and from 1,254 subjects provided by 6 global collaborators. The material from the prospective study consisted of cDNA or gDNA derived from T cells, B-cell-depleted T cells, or PBMCs. Here is what the overall study found, with its caveats: The amount of clinical and demographic metadata varied by source and participant and was provided uncurated.

Collaborating institutions collected whole blood in K2EDTA tubes following their own protocols. For TCRbeta analysis, collaborators shipped samples in one of three forms: frozen whole blood, isolated PBMCs, or DNA extracted from either of those sample types. To note about this clone: Its antigen specificity is not known. It has no much larger one-base neighbor in the sample; base qualities were not kept.

The immunoSEQ Assay, a bias-controlled multiplex PCR, was used to amplify TCRbeta CDR3 regions from genomic DNA. In the original analysis: The number of nucleated cells in each sample was estimated by amplification of reference gene primers within the assay. To quantify the absolute abundance of each unique TCRbeta CDR3 rearrangement, sequence reads were collapsed and filtered. For each sample, productive Simpson clonality was calculated as the square root of Simpson's diversity index over productive rearrangements. In its TCRdb copy, this immuneACCESS table keeps in-frame sequences only and misses some clones. Where compared with another copy, unresolved V genes explain less than half of these, and the others have no known cause. That table furnishes V, J and clone size, whereas the DNA furnished D and trimming. The sample table contains about 98,000 clones; only one count was recorded for around 76% of them. Approximately 20% of the sample rests with the top ten.

The sequenced material came from peripheral blood. This clonotype was sampled from an elderly man with acute or convalescent COVID-19.

The CDR3 protein sequence reads: CASSVVGQGSQPQHF. The sequenced DNA: TGTGCCAGCAGCGTAGTCGGACAGGGAAGTCAGCCCCAGCATTTT. The chain links TRBV9 with TRBJ1-5; TRBD1 fits 8 bases in the junction. Including the terminal cysteine and phenylalanine, the CDR3 comprises 15 residues. The only DNA kept is the CDR3, 45 bases in frame from the first base. CDR1 and CDR2 were assigned from the germline V gene as SGDLS and YYNGEE. At the junction V is shortened by 0 bases and J by 6 bases; bases outside the gene matches: 5.